This TCR beta chain was identified during a study of response to subunit inactivated influenza vaccine. Notes on the study in general: Each seasonal influenza vaccination, the authors suggested, recruits few new T cells.

TCRdb ran MiXCR on the RT-PCR reads and lists one entry per CDR3 protein. This sample has 600,000 to 700,000 distinct CDR3 sequences, with 12% to 15% found just once. The trim removed 0 bases at V and 6 bases at J, leaving 4 bases unmatched. The V gene's germline CDR1 is LGHDT and CDR2 YNNKEL (reference sequence). The CDR3 is made up of 14 amino acids. A note on this clonotype: Antigen: not known.

The genes are TRBV3-1 and TRBJ2-7, with 8 bases matching TRBD2. This TCR was sampled from a man aged 45-65 years who received an inactivated influenza vaccine. The sample consisted of PBMCs from blood, taken less than 15 days before vaccination. The CDR3: CASSQDWSGSEQYF. DNA of the CDR3: TGTGCCAGCAGCCAAGATTGGAGCGGGAGCGAGCAGTACTTC.